The 32 T cell receptor beta chains below all came from one sample that was sequenced in a study of T cells in Graves' hyperthyroidism and ophthalmopathy. Researchers amplified the TCR beta CDR3 regions from RNA transcripts. TCR CDR3 regions were first amplified by RT-PCR with HTBI primers. TCRdb redid the calling of the multiplex PCR reads with MiXCR, one entry per CDR3 protein. This sample has fewer than 450,000 distinct CDR3 sequences, with around 15% found just once. The material sequenced was blood. The receptors come from a man aged 50 to 60 with Graves' ophthalmopathy.

The sample holds many counts of this clonotype. This chain links TRBV2 with TRBJ2-3; 8 bases align to TRBD1. The J segment lost 5 bases and the V segment lost 6 bases, leaving 4 bases of the junction unmatched. In germline, CDR1 is SNHLY, CDR2 FYNNEI. The CDR3 contains 13 residues. Here the CDR3 reads CASSQGAGDTQYF. CDR3 sequence (DNA): TGTGCCAGCAGCCAGGGGGCCGGAGATACGCAGTATTTT.

In this sample, this clonotype turned up many times. The DNA for the CDR3 is TGCGCCAGCAGTTTCGGGACAGGGCCAACCGGGGAGCTGTTTTTT. This sequence encodes CASSFGTGPTGELFF. This chain connects TRBV5-1 to TRBJ2-2; 9 nucleotides match TRBD1. Germline-derived CDR1 and CDR2 are SGHRS and YFSETQ. This CDR3 is 15 amino acids long. Trimming removed 5 bases from V and 5 bases from J; junction bases left unmatched: 7.

This chain connects TRBV5-6 to TRBJ2-3, with 9 positions matching TRBD1. V shed 2 bases, J shed 9 bases, and the junction held 4 bases outside the gene matches. This CDR3 comprises 13 residues. CDR1 and CDR2 (germline): SGHDT, YYEEEE. In DNA, the CDR3 is TGTGCCAGCAGCTTAGGACAGGGGATGACGCAGTATTTT. Amino acids: CASSLGQGMTQYF. Full variable domain (outside the CDR3, taken from reference TRBV5-6 and TRBJ2-3): DAGVTQSPTHLIKTRGQQVTLRCSPKSGHDTVSWYQQALGQGPQFIFQYYEEEERQRGNFPDRFSGHQFPNYSSELNVNALLLGDSALYLCASSLGQGMTQYFGPGTRLTVL.

This clonotype was seen at least ten times. The chain joins TRBV30 to TRBJ2-2; D is ambiguous. From germline, CDR1 is GTSNPN and CDR2 SVGIG (reference sequence). Trimming took off 0 bases at V and 2 bases at J, with 7 bases between the two ends. There are 14 residues in the CDR3. The CDR3 loop is CAWSVLPNTGELFF. The CDR3 DNA reads TGTGCCTGGAGTGTACTACCCAACACCGGGGAGCTGTTTTTT.

The CDR3 coding sequence is TGTGCCAGTAGTCTGACTCTAGCGGGAGGAGTTTACGAGCAGTACTTC. Its protein product is CASSLTLAGGVYEQYF. This chain joins TRBV19 and TRBJ2-7; 11 bases match TRBD2. Germline V lookup: CDR1 LNHDA, CDR2 SQIVND (reference sequence). V lost 5 bases and J lost 4; bases outside the gene matches: 10. This CDR3 is 16 amino acids long.

This clonotype was seen more than once but under ten times. V usage is TRBV20-1 and J usage is TRBJ1-2, with a possible D match to TRBD1 (5 bases). The ends were cut back, 5 bases at V and 4 bases at J, with 17 bases in the middle. In germline, CDR1 is DFQATT, CDR2 SNEGSKA (reference sequence). This CDR3 contains 14 residues. The CDR3 sequence: CSAPTTGLTYGYTF. In DNA form, the CDR3 reads TGCAGTGCTCCGACTACAGGTTTGACCTATGGCTACACCTTC.

This clonotype came up many times. V and J are TRBV20-1 and TRBJ2-7; 11 nucleotides line up with TRBD2. The CDR3 length is 13 residues. Germline V lookup: CDR1 DFQATT, CDR2 SNEGSKA (reference sequence). V dropped 2 bases and J dropped 4; count of bases not matched to a gene: 1. CDR3 DNA: TGCAGTGCTAGAACTAGCGGGAGATACGAGCAGTACTTC. Encoded protein: CSARTSGRYEQYF.

The chain recombines TRBV4-1 with TRBJ1-2; 9 bases line up with TRBD1. Germline CDR1 and CDR2: MGHRA and YSYEKL. The CDR3 is 19 amino acids. Trimming took 0 bases from V and 1 from J; bases not matched to a gene: 12. CDR3 coding DNA: TGCGCCAGCAGCCAAGATGGCACAGGGGGCTCCAGCCTTAACTATGGCTACACCTTC. It encodes CASSQDGTGGSSLNYGYTF.

This clonotype occurred a few times. At one end, the junction sequence differs from germline, possibly due to a read error. The V call is TRBV4-2, the J call TRBJ2-5; D might be TRBD1 (5 bases). CDR3 length: 15 amino acids. Germline values: CDR1 LGHNA, CDR2 YNFKEQ. The CDR3 nucleotides are TGTACCAGCAGCCAGGGTTCCTCCATTGGGGAGACCCAGTACTTC. The encoded protein is CTSSQGSSIGETQYF.

In its sample, this clonotype was seen many times. The V call is TRBV7-8, the J call TRBJ2-7, with 9 bases matching TRBD1. The germline V gene has CDR1 SGHVS and CDR2 FQNEAQ. After removal of 0 bases from V and 6 bases from J, the junction contained 9 bases not matched to a gene. The CDR3 loop spans 16 amino acids. The CDR3 loop is CASSLAMGQGLFEQYF. The CDR3 nucleotides read TGTGCCAGCAGCTTAGCAATGGGACAGGGACTTTTCGAGCAGTACTTC.

Concerning this clonotype itself: A much bigger clone sits one base away, suggesting this may be a read error. The chain recombines TRBV5-5 with TRBJ1-4; a weak D match, TRBD1 (5 bases). Trimming pared 2 bases from V and 7 bases from J, leaving 9 bases between. The germline gives CDR1 SGHKS, CDR2 YYEKEE (reference sequence). This CDR3 spans 13 amino acids. DNA of the CDR3: TGTGCCAGCAGCTTTTTTGGGGGTGAAAAACTGTTTTTT. It specifies CASSFFGGEKLFF.

This clonotype appeared a single time. The CDR3 DNA is TGTGCCAGCAGTTACTTCCGGGACAGGGGGCCGGGAACTGAAGCTTTCTTT. Its translation: CASSYFRDRGPGTEAFF. This sequence joins TRBV6-5 and TRBJ1-1, with 12 bases fitting TRBD1. CDR1 MNHEY and CDR2 SVGAGI come from the germline V gene. The CDR3 runs to 17 residues. With V trimmed by 1 base and J by 5 bases, 8 bases remained unmatched.

This clonotype was seen ten or more times. V and J are TRBV28 and TRBJ2-1; TRBD1 matches at 9 bases. J lost 8 bases, V lost 10 bases, and 12 bases had no gene match. Germline V gene lookup returns CDR1 MDHEN and CDR2 SYDVKM. The CDR3 is made up of 14 amino acids. CDR3 in amino acids: CAITGGQTNDEQFF. DNA for the CDR3: TGTGCCATCACAGGGGGCCAAACCAACGATGAGCAGTTCTTC.

V and J are TRBV18 and TRBJ1-5; tentatively, D is TRBD1 (5 bases). There are 13 residues in the CDR3. Germline CDR1 is KGHSH and CDR2 is LQKENI. Trimming shortened V by 3 bases and J by 7 bases, and 10 bases separated the two germline ends. The CDR3 region has the DNA TGTGCCAGCTCACCGGGGGATGGCCAGCCCCAGCATTTT. Translated, it gives CASSPGDGQPQHF.

This clonotype has only a few counts. The rearrangement uses TRBV6-2 or TRBV6-3 and TRBJ1-5; maybe TRBD1 (5 bases). The CDR3 consists of 20 residues. V lost 6 bases and J 1 base, leaving 28 bases between the germline ends. CDR1 is MNHEY and CDR2 is SVGEGT in the germline V gene. CDR3 bases: TGTGCCAGCAGAGTACGGGACCCCAGGTCAACCTATACGAGCAATCAGCCCCAGCATTTT. It encodes CASRVRDPRSTYTSNQPQHF.

This clonotype was detected ten times or more. The chain has TRBV28 and TRBJ1-2; D is ambiguous. V was cut by 6 bases and J by 2 bases, with 16 bases left in between. The germline gives CDR1 MDHEN, CDR2 SYDVKM. This CDR3 comprises 15 residues. The CDR3, as DNA: TGTGCCAGCAGATCCCCTCGCCGGGTAAACTATGGCTACACCTTC. Its translation: CASRSPRRVNYGYTF.

This clonotype was counted between two and nine times. This chain uses TRBV20-1 with TRBJ2-1; D unclear. This CDR3 comprises 14 residues. Germline V gene sequence: CDR1 DFQATT, CDR2 SNEGSKA (reference sequence). V was trimmed by 6 bases and J by 7 bases, leaving 19 bases between them. The CDR3 DNA sequence: TGCAGTGCCCCCCCCGCCGGGCGGTTAAATGAGCAGTTCTTC. Its protein is CSAPPAGRLNEQFF.

This sequence joins TRBV19 and TRBJ1-3; D may be TRBD1 (5 bases). CDR1 is LNHDA and CDR2 is SQIVND in the germline V gene (reference sequence). The CDR3 loop spans 14 amino acids. Trimming cost V 8 bases and J 0 bases, with 11 bases left between them. The CDR3 sequence is CASGDGSSGNTIYF. CDR3 sequence (DNA): TGTGCCAGTGGGGACGGGAGCTCTGGAAACACCATATATTTT.

This clonotype was seen many times. This chain connects TRBV27 to TRBJ2-7; 13 bases line up with TRBD2. Germline assignment: CDR1 MNHEY and CDR2 SMNVEV (reference sequence). V lost 4 bases to trimming and J lost 5 bases; unmatched junction nucleotides: 8. The CDR3 contains 16 residues. CDR3 amino acids: CASSSSWTSGSHEQYF. The CDR3 DNA is TGTGCCAGCAGTTCCTCCTGGACTAGCGGGAGCCACGAGCAGTACTTC.

This clonotype has ten or more counts. The chain links TRBV20-1 to TRBJ2-1, with 13 positions matching TRBD2. Germline lookup yields CDR1 DFQATT and CDR2 SNEGSKA (reference sequence). V shed 2 bases, J shed 7 bases, and the junction held 5 bases outside the gene matches. CDR3 length: 15 residues. CDR3 nucleotides: TGCAGTGCTAGACGGACTAGCGGGAGAGGGAATGAGCAGTTCTTC. Translating it yields CSARRTSGRGNEQFF.

V and J are TRBV29-1 and TRBJ2-7; TRBD1 agrees at 8 bases. The ends lost 7 bases at V and 6 bases at J; junction bases unmatched: 11. The CDR3 has 13 residues. Germline CDR1 and CDR2: SQVTM and ANQGSEA. DNA for the CDR3: TGCAGCGGTAAGGACAGGGCAAAGGGCGAGCAGTACTTC. Translated, it gives CSGKDRAKGEQYF.

The chain employs TRBV6-1 and TRBJ2-3; D may match TRBD1 or TRBD2 (7 bases each). Germline V gene sequence: CDR1 MNHNS, CDR2 SASEGT. This CDR3 contains 14 residues. Trimming took off 3 bases at V and 4 bases at J, with 11 bases between the two ends. The CDR3 protein is CASSDRGGADTQYF. The CDR3 DNA reads as TGTGCCAGCAGTGACAGGGGGGGGGCAGATACGCAGTATTTT.

This chain joins TRBV9 and TRBJ2-1, with D possibly TRBD2 on 5 matching bases. V was pared by 0 bases and J by 1 base, with 11 bases between. CDR1 and CDR2 from the germline V gene are SGDLS and YYNGEE. CDR3 size: 16 residues. CDR3 sequence reads: CASSVGSGLSYNEQFF. CDR3 sequence (DNA): TGTGCCAGCAGCGTAGGGTCGGGGTTGTCCTACAATGAGCAGTTCTTC.

This clonotype was counted at least ten times. The chain uses TRBV11-2 and TRBJ2-1; TRBD2 aligns across 7 bases. This CDR3 is 15 amino acids long. Trimming removed 0 bases from V and 7 bases from J; junction bases left unmatched: 6. CDR1 is SGHAT and CDR2 is FQNNGV in the germline V gene. Here the CDR3 reads CASSLDGASGNEQFF. In DNA form, the CDR3 reads TGTGCCAGCAGCTTAGATGGGGCTAGCGGAAATGAGCAGTTCTTC.

In this sample, this clonotype turned up many times. Written as DNA, the CDR3 is TGTGCCAGCAGTGGAAGTTCGACTAGCGGGAGGTCGGGGGAGCTGTTTTTT. Protein sequence: CASSGSSTSGRSGELFF. The rearrangement joins TRBV6-1 to TRBJ2-2, with 13 bases lining up with TRBD2. From germline, CDR1 is MNHNS and CDR2 SASEGT. Trimming took 4 bases from V and 8 from J; bases not matched to a gene: 10. This CDR3 has 17 amino acids.

This clonotype turned up a few times. The DNA for the CDR3 is TGTGCCAGCAGGCCTCCGGGGGCCAAAAACATTCAGTACTTC. As protein: CASRPPGAKNIQYF. The J gene is TRBJ2-4, the V gene TRBV25-1, with a possible D match to TRBD2 (5 bases). Germline CDR1 MGHDK, CDR2 SYGVNS. The CDR3 contains 14 residues. Trimming pared 6 bases from V and 1 base from J, leaving 10 bases between.

This clonotype was seen repeatedly, ten times or more. The chain uses TRBV12-3 or TRBV12-4 and TRBJ1-1; possibly TRBD1 for D (6 bases). The length of the CDR3 is 15 residues. The V end was cut by 2 bases, the J end by 8 bases, with 18 bases between. DNA for the CDR3: TGTGCCAGCAGTTTATCTGATACGGGGGCCACAGAAGCTTTCTTT. It specifies CASSLSDTGATEAFF.

The chain combines TRBV9 with TRBJ1-3; D remains ambiguous. Trimming left V 7 bases short and J 3 bases short, with 8 bases between. This CDR3 is 12 amino acids long. Germline V gene lookup returns CDR1 SGDLS and CDR2 YYNGEE. CDR3 sequence reads: CASEGFGNTIYF. Written as DNA, the CDR3 is TGTGCCAGCGAGGGTTTTGGAAACACCATATATTTT.

The chain joins TRBV30 to TRBJ2-7; D is unresolved. CDR3 length equals 12 residues. V was pared by 3 bases and J by 2 bases, with 8 bases between. The V gene's germline CDR1 is GTSNPN and CDR2 SVGIG (reference sequence). The CDR3 region is CAWSRGPYEQYF. The DNA of the CDR3 is TGTGCCTGGAGCCGAGGCCCCTACGAGCAGTACTTC.

Many counts were recorded for this clonotype. The chain employs TRBV5-1 and TRBJ1-5; D is ambiguous. V was cut by 4 bases and J by 4 bases, with 15 bases left in between. Germline CDR1 reads SGHRS; CDR2 reads YFSETQ. CDR3 size: 15 residues. The CDR3 protein is CASSPAGSRNQPQHF. The CDR3 region has the DNA TGCGCCAGCAGCCCGGCGGGGAGTAGGAATCAGCCCCAGCATTTT.

This chain uses TRBV14 with TRBJ1-6; D remains unclear. This CDR3 is built from 16 residues. Germline CDR1 reads SGHDN; CDR2 reads FVKESK. V lost 1 base, J lost 7 bases, and 14 bases lay in between. CDR3 region: CASSQADGPRNSPLHF. In nucleotides, the CDR3 is TGTGCCAGCAGCCAAGCAGACGGACCTCGAAATTCACCCCTCCACTTT. The full variable domain, in which reference TRBV14 and TRBJ1-6 provide the parts outside the CDR3, is EAGVTQFPSHSVIEKGQTVTLRCDPISGHDNLYWYRRVMGKEIKFLLHFVKESKQDESGMPNNRFLAERTGGTYSTLKVQPAELEDSGVYFCASSQADGPRNSPLHFGNGTRLTVT.

This clonotype came up a few times. The J gene is TRBJ2-2, the V gene TRBV20-1; no clear D. The CDR3 runs to 13 residues. Germline CDR1 and CDR2: DFQATT and SNEGSKA (reference sequence). Trimming took 3 bases from V and 1 from J, leaving 6 bases between them. The CDR3 bases are TGCAGTGCTAGTTTTAGGAACACCGGGGAGCTGTTTTTT. It translates to CSASFRNTGELFF.